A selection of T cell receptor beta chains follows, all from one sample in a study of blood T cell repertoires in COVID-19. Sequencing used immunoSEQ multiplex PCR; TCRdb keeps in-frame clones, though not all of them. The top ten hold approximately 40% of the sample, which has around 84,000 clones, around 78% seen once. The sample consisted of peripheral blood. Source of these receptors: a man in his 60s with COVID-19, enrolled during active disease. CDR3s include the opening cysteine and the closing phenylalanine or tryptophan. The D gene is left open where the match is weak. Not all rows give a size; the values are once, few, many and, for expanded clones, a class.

CASSQEGGSGELFF TGCGCCAGCAGCCAAGAAGGAGGGTCCGGGGAGCTGTTTTTT . . TRBJ2-2 TRBV4-3
CASSGNPGFMNTEAFF TGCGCCAGCAGCGGAAACCCGGGGTTTATGAACACTGAAGCTTTCTTT . . TRBJ1-1 TRBV5-1
CASSVGMRAGQETQYF TGTGCCAGCAGCGTAGGAATGAGGGCAGGTCAAGAGACCCAGTACTTC . . TRBJ2-5 TRBV9
CASSLPSGAYNEQFF TGTGCCAGCAGCCTACCGAGCGGGGCCTACAATGAGCAGTTCTTC TRBD2 . TRBJ2-1 TRBV11-1
CASSLAGGREDEQFF TGCGCCAGCAGCTTGGCCGGCGGGAGGGAGGACGAGCAGTTCTTC TRBD2 . TRBJ2-1 TRBV5-1
CASSLKGQGYYGYTF TGTGCCAGCAGTCTCAAGGGCCAGGGATACTATGGCTACACCTTC . once TRBJ1-2 TRBV27
CASSVQGAGGYTF TGTGCCAGCAGCGTCCAGGGGGCCGGTGGCTACACCTTC TRBD1 . TRBJ1-2 TRBV9
CASSDTSSTDTQYF TGTGCCAGCAGCGACACATCTAGCACAGATACGCAGTATTTT . . TRBJ2-3 TRBV9
CASSYSRENTEAFF TGTGCCAGCAGTTACTCGCGGGAGAACACTGAAGCTTTCTTT . . TRBJ1-1 TRBV6-5
CASSLGGTSGNEQFF TGTGCCAGCAGCTTAGGGGGGACTAGCGGGAATGAGCAGTTCTTC TRBD2 . TRBJ2-1 TRBV7-9
CASSSTSGMETQYF TGTGCCAGCAGCTCGACTAGCGGGATGGAGACCCAGTACTTC TRBD2 . TRBJ2-5 TRBV5-4
CASSVAVGGQGLQETQYF TGTGCCAGCAGCGTAGCAGTAGGGGGACAGGGGCTCCAAGAGACCCAGTACTTC TRBD1 . TRBJ2-5 TRBV9
CASRRIDSGYGYTF TGTGCCAGCAGGAGAATCGACAGCGGGTATGGCTACACCTTC . few TRBJ1-2 TRBV27
CAISDGGFQETQYF TGTGCCATCAGTGACGGGGGGTTCCAAGAGACCCAGTACTTC TRBD2 . TRBJ2-5 TRBV10-3
CASSSRQVGANYGYTF TGTGCCAGCAGCTCCAGACAGGTTGGGGCTAACTATGGCTACACCTTC . once TRBJ1-2 TRBV13
CASSYGGSSSYNEQFF TGTGCCAGCAGTTACGGGGGCAGCTCCTCCTACAATGAGCAGTTCTTC . . TRBJ2-1 TRBV6-6
CASSSLQGKSSPLHF TGTGCCAGCAGCTCCCTACAGGGGAAGAGTTCACCCCTCCACTTT TRBD1 once TRBJ1-6 TRBV11-2
CASGLVGGGPGNEQFF TGTGCTAGTGGCTTGGTAGGGGGAGGGCCGGGTAATGAGCAGTTCTTC . . TRBJ2-1 TRBV12-5
CATSEPTGLGYTF TGTGCCACCAGTGAACCCACCGGGTTAGGCTACACCTTC . . TRBJ1-2 TRBV24-1
CASSSTGNTEAFF TGCGCCAGCAGCTCGACGGGAAACACTGAAGCTTTCTTT . once TRBJ1-1 TRBV5-1
CASTQRGTVYGYTF TGTGCCAGCACCCAAAGGGGGACAGTCTATGGCTACACCTTC TRBD1 . TRBJ1-2 TRBV2
CASSLWLAGGPGYNEQFF TGTGCCAGCAGCTTATGGCTAGCGGGAGGGCCGGGTTACAATGAGCAGTTCTTC TRBD2 . TRBJ2-1 TRBV7-2
CASSLPSTDTQYF TGTGCCAGCAGCTTACCCAGTACAGATACGCAGTATTTT . . TRBJ2-3 TRBV7-2